This note documents a single TCR beta chain sequence. The antigen remains unidentified. The sample originates from a study of cytomegalovirus exposure and HLA in healthy donors. Across the study: HLA-typed donors were the source of approximately 80 million unique TCRs held in an early data release. Points from the study as a whole: Cytomegalovirus-associated status was assigned to about 170 TCR beta chains. Accurate prediction of HLA-A and HLA-B alleles (for most subjects) was reportedly achieved from TCR beta sequences. Researchers reported that a few CMV-associated chains were confirmed in vitro as CMV antigen-specific.

The CDR3 loop spans 14 amino acids. J gave up 3 bases and V 3 bases, and 4 bases lay outside the gene matches. CDR1 SGHRS and CDR2 YFSETQ come from the germline V gene. Use of 60 Vbeta and 13 Jbeta primers characterized the PCR. Assay used: immunoSEQ multiplex PCR; TCRdb lists only in-frame clones, some missing. Of 120,000 or so clones listed, roughly a sixth are singletons. V is TRBV5-1 and J is TRBJ2-7; 9 bases align to TRBD2. The sample taken for sequencing was PBMCs. The clonotype originates from a female donor in good health and CMV-seropositive. The CDR3, as DNA: TGCGCCAGCAGCTCCGAACTAGCGGGCTACGAGCAGTACTTC. This gives the protein CASSSELAGYEQYF.